The entry below describes one T cell receptor (beta chain). Its target is unknown. This sample is part of a study of PD-1 blockade in classical Hodgkin lymphoma. Study-level results: Healthy donors were reported to have higher baseline TCR diversity than newly diagnosed patients.

The V end lost 6 bases, the J end lost 5 bases, and 13 bases lay between the germline ends. Germline CDR1 reads SQVTM; CDR2 reads ANQGSEA. The CDR3 has 13 residues. The time point was: newly diagnosed, previously untreated cHL patient sample. The authors used newly diagnosed, untreated classical Hodgkin lymphoma PBMCs as comparison. Sequencing used immunoSEQ multiplex PCR; TCRdb keeps in-frame clones, though not all of them. Of tens of thousands of clones listed, 94% are singletons. Source material: peripheral blood mononuclear cells (PBMCs). This sequence was found in a human donor with classical Hodgkin lymphoma. The chain combines TRBV29-1 with TRBJ2-2; tentatively, D is TRBD2 (6 bases). CDR3 in amino acids: CSVATRRTGELFF. Written as DNA, the CDR3 is TGCAGCGTAGCGACTAGAAGGACCGGGGAGCTGTTTTTT.